This TCR beta chain comes out of a study of T cells expressing NK-cell markers. Whole-study context: In the group of eight sequenced donors, seven were HCMV-seropositive and one was seronegative.

Study findings and constraints: Topping the CD3+CD56-NKG2C+ fraction as well were these clonotypes, in a handful of donors. Six of the donors carried dominant NKG2C+ clonotypes that took up roughly 1.0-8% of their CD8+ T cells. Whether expanded NKG2C+ T cell clones recognized HCMV stayed uncertain.

TCRdb reworked the 5' RACE reads into one entry per CDR3 protein, no DNA. This sample's table reports about 260,000 distinct CDR3 sequences. The CDR3 loop spans 15 amino acids. Germline-derived CDR1 and CDR2 are SQVTM and ANQGSEA. To note about this clonotype: The antigen is not known.

This TCR was recovered from a man younger than 30 in good health. Sequencing input: blood T cells: a sorted CD56 or NKG2C T cell subset, CD4+ or CD8+ T cells, or bulk PBMC T cells (not recorded which). This chain connects TRBV29-1 to TRBJ1-1; no DNA is available, so the TRBD1 call from TCRdb remains unchecked. The CDR3 protein is CSARGQGGTNTEAFF.